This is a list of T cell receptor beta chains from one sample in a study of shared clonotypes between healthy human individuals. Produced via immunoSEQ multiplex PCR; TCRdb's table is partial and in-frame only. The sample holds some 1.4 million clones, about 96% seen once. Sequencing was done on a sample of naive CD4+ T cells sorted from blood. Source of these receptors: a man between 25 and 39 years old in good health. CDR3s include the opening cysteine and the closing phenylalanine or tryptophan. Fields, in order: V gene, CDR3 protein.

v_gene: TRBV7-2
CDR3aa: CASSVGYEQYF

v_gene: TRBV6-6
CDR3aa: CASTLGTGELFF

v_gene: TRBV5-5
CDR3aa: CASSLWGTADQPQHF

v_gene: TRBV7-6
CDR3aa: CASSGGLNYGYTF

v_gene: TRBV20-1
CDR3aa: CSARGETQYF

v_gene: TRBV28
CDR3aa: CASTGGRGYNEQFF

v_gene: TRBV18
CDR3aa: CASSPPVGVLKTQYF

v_gene: TRBV28
CDR3aa: CASSFGSAGEKLFF

v_gene: TRBV27
CDR3aa: CASSASGTGRETQYF

v_gene: TRBV9
CDR3aa: CASSVDPLENTEAFF

v_gene: TRBV7-8
CDR3aa: CASSPGQGTDTQYF

v_gene: TRBV18
CDR3aa: CASSPMRQGEEQYF

v_gene: TRBV6-1
CDR3aa: CASSAGRGAYYGYTF

v_gene: TRBV25-1
CDR3aa: CASSVGRGEQYF

v_gene: TRBV9
CDR3aa: CASSPDSNQPQHF

v_gene: TRBV5-1
CDR3aa: CASSLALTGSIGYEQYF

v_gene: TRBV9
CDR3aa: CASSVEGQGSYEQYF

v_gene: TRBV15
CDR3aa: CATSSRMTVQETQYF

v_gene: TRBV13
CDR3aa: CASSFTTGAPNTEAFF

v_gene: TRBV19
CDR3aa: CASSSEGLGYGYTF

v_gene: TRBV2
CDR3aa: CASSWSSVDAETQYF

v_gene: TRBV18
CDR3aa: CASSPSGQGANQPQHF

v_gene: TRBV11-2
CDR3aa: CASSPLLLTRQETQYF

v_gene: TRBV19
CDR3aa: CASSMGQSNQPQHF

v_gene: TRBV14
CDR3aa: CASSPSPTSTDTQYF

v_gene: TRBV5-4
CDR3aa: CASSLSLLDYGYTF

v_gene: TRBV20-1
CDR3aa: CSAVSYEQYF

v_gene: TRBV4-3
CDR3aa: CASSQEIRTGPLGSTNEKLFF

v_gene: TRBV25-1
CDR3aa: CASLNSGANVLTF

v_gene: TRBV9
CDR3aa: CASSATGLDYGYTF

v_gene: TRBV5-6
CDR3aa: CASSHQTGPPYNEQFF

v_gene: TRBV10-2
CDR3aa: CASSGRDYEQYF

v_gene: TRBV18
CDR3aa: CASSQPGQRRTEAFF

v_gene: TRBV2
CDR3aa: CASSAQTNTEAFF

v_gene: TRBV6-6
CDR3aa: CASSYSGTGDSDTQYF

v_gene: TRBV5-1
CDR3aa: CASSFYPGDSGNTIYF

v_gene: TRBV10-3
CDR3aa: CATRPDRGSDTQYF

v_gene: TRBV9
CDR3aa: CASSVQGSQPQHF

v_gene: TRBV9
CDR3aa: CASSVQGITMVGYTF

v_gene: TRBV25-1
CDR3aa: CASSESYEQFF

v_gene: TRBV2
CDR3aa: CASSVSRRNQPQHF

v_gene: TRBV6-1
CDR3aa: CASSTELMNTEAFF

v_gene: TRBV19
CDR3aa: CASSLVNTGELFF

v_gene: TRBV28
CDR3aa: CASSFGTSNQPQHF